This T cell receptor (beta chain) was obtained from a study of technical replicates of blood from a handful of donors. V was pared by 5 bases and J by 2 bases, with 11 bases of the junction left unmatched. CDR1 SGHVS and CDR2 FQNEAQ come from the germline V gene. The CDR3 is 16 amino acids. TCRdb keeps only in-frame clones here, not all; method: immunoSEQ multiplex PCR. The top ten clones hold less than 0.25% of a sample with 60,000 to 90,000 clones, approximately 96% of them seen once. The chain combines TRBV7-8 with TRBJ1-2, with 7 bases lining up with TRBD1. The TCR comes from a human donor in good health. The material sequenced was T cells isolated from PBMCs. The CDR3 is CASSLSRRGENYGYTF. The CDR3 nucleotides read TGTGCCAGCAGCCTATCCCGCAGGGGGGAAAACTATGGCTACACCTTC.